A single sample is the source of the 21 T cell receptor beta chains below, sequenced in a study of blood T cell repertoires in COVID-19. Clones were read by immunoSEQ multiplex PCR, and TCRdb kept only the in-frame ones, dropping some. The sample consists of 450,000 or so clones, about 90% of them appearing once. Sequenced: peripheral blood. These receptors all come from a man between 18 and 35 years old with COVID-19, enrolled during active disease.

The CDR3: CASSLTGVSQPQHF. CDR3 coding DNA: TGTGCCAGCAGTCTTACAGGGGTCAGTCAGCCCCAGCATTTT. The chain is built from TRBV27 and TRBJ1-5, with TRBD1 identical over 7 bases. The CDR3 spans 14 residues. V dropped 5 bases and J dropped 6; count of bases not matched to a gene: 7. CDR1 is MNHEY, CDR2 SMNVEV, per germline (reference sequence).

The chain employs TRBV7-9 and TRBJ1-6; 7 bases align to TRBD1. Germline lookup yields CDR1 SEHNR and CDR2 FQNEAQ (reference sequence). J gave up 7 bases and V 8 bases, and 14 bases lay outside the gene matches. The CDR3 contains 16 residues. The CDR3 DNA reads as TGTGCCAGCTGCTCAGGGGGGAACAGGGGAAATTCACCCCTCCACTTT. Protein: CASCSGGNRGNSPLHF. The full variable domain, its missing parts supplied by reference TRBV7-9 and TRBJ1-6, is DTGVSQNPRHKITKRGQNVTFRCDPISEHNRLYWYRQTLGQGPEFLTYFQNEAQLEKSRLLSDRFSAERPKGSFSTLEIQRTEQGDSAMYLCASCSGGNRGNSPLHFGNGTRLTVT.

V and J are TRBV4-1 and TRBJ2-7; 10 positions agree with TRBD2. This CDR3 is built from 15 residues. In germline, CDR1 is MGHRA, CDR2 YSYEKL. V lost 4 bases and J lost 2; bases outside the gene matches: 5. CDR3 residues: CASSPGLAETYEQYF. CDR3 coding DNA: TGCGCCAGCAGCCCTGGACTAGCGGAGACCTACGAGCAGTACTTC.

The gene calls are TRBV11-3 and TRBJ2-5; 8 bases fit TRBD1. V gave up 1 base and J gave up 5 bases; unmatched junction bases: 6. Looked up from germline, CDR1 is SGHNT and CDR2 is YENEEA. The CDR3 consists of 15 residues. The CDR3 loop is CASSLGQGASETQYF. The DNA for the CDR3 is TGTGCCAGCAGCTTAGGCCAGGGGGCTTCGGAGACCCAGTACTTC. Filled out from reference TRBV11-3 and TRBJ2-5, the complete variable domain reads EAGVVQSPRYKIIEKKQPVAFWCNPISGHNTLYWYLQNLGQGPELLIRYENEEAVDDSQLPKDRFSAERLKGVDSTLKIQPAELGDSAVYLCASSLGQGASETQYFGPGTRLLVL.

The chain couples TRBV3-1 (or the pseudogene TRBV3-2) to TRBJ1-4; TRBD1 matches at 8 bases. Germline V gene lookup returns CDR1 LGHDT and CDR2 YNNKEL (reference sequence). The CDR3 is made up of 18 amino acids. Losses at the gene ends were 0 bases for V and 4 bases for J; bases not matched to a gene: 10. CDR3 protein: CASSQDLETGAFNEKLFF. The CDR3 DNA is TGTGCCAGCAGCCAAGATCTTGAGACAGGGGCGTTTAATGAAAAACTGTTTTTT.

This chain uses TRBV5-4 with TRBJ2-1; no reliable D call. Germline CDR1 and CDR2: SGHNT and YYREEE (reference sequence). Between the trimmed V and J ends, which lost 2 bases and 15 bases, there was a span of 21 bases. The length of the CDR3 is 14 residues. As DNA, the CDR3 is TGTGCCAGCAGCTTATTTGACCGAGAGGTTGAGTGGTTCTTC. Protein: CASSLFDREVEWFF.

The CDR3, as DNA: TGCGCCAGCAGGTCATCCTCTGGGGCCAACGTCCTGACTTTC. Translating gives CASRSSSGANVLTF. The V call is TRBV5-1, the J call TRBJ2-6; no firm D call. V was shortened by 5 bases and J by 0 bases, with 6 bases between the two germline ends. This CDR3 spans 14 amino acids. In germline, CDR1 is SGHRS, CDR2 YFSETQ.

The J gene is TRBJ2-4, the V gene TRBV19; D is perhaps TRBD2 (7 bases). Germline values: CDR1 LNHDA, CDR2 SQIVND (reference sequence). The CDR3 loop spans 14 amino acids. V was shortened by 6 bases and J by 6 bases, with 15 bases between the two germline ends. CDR3 nucleotide sequence: TGTGCCAGTAGCTCGGGGGCTAGCGGAAACATTCAGTACTTC. This encodes CASSSGASGNIQYF.

This clone showed up just once. V gene TRBV5-1 combines with J gene TRBJ2-7; 14 bases match TRBD2. The CDR3 is 14 amino acids. The germline gives CDR1 SGHRS, CDR2 YFSETQ. V shed 6 bases, J shed 7 bases, and the junction held 6 bases outside the gene matches. CDR3 region: CASTPGTSGGEQYF. In DNA form, the CDR3 reads TGCGCCAGCACCCCCGGGACTAGCGGGGGAGAGCAGTACTTC.

This chain connects TRBV12-3 or TRBV12-4 to TRBJ2-1; D might be TRBD2 (6 bases). V was clipped by 5 bases and J by 9 bases, with 11 bases between them. This CDR3 region has 12 residues. The CDR3 DNA is TGTGCCAGCAGTCTCCCCGGGGGTGAGCAGTTCTTC. Encoded protein: CASSLPGGEQFF.

The chain links TRBV10-3 to TRBJ2-7; D may be TRBD1 (6 bases). V lost 3 bases and J lost 2, with 11 bases in between. The CDR3 has 14 residues. The germline V gene has CDR1 ENHRY and CDR2 SYGVKD. The CDR3 DNA is TGTGCCATCAGTGAAGGGGGAGATACCTACGAGCAGTACTTC. The encoded protein is CAISEGGDTYEQYF.

This clone was detected once. This chain uses TRBV6-5 with TRBJ1-6, with D hard to call. Per the germline V gene, CDR1 is MNHEY and CDR2 is SVGAGI. CDR3 length: 16 amino acids. Trimming removed 2 bases at V and 3 bases at J, with 11 bases between. For the CDR3, the DNA is TGTGCCAGCAGTTACGACGCGGTGATCTATAATTCACCCCTCCACTTT. Amino acids: CASSYDAVIYNSPLHF.

This chain uses TRBV5-8 with TRBJ2-2, with TRBD1 matching over 8 bases. The CDR3 is 15 amino acids. The germline gives CDR1 SGHTS, CDR2 YDEGEE. The trim removed 4 bases at V and 3 bases at J, leaving 5 bases unmatched. CDR3 nucleotide sequence: TGTGCCAGCAGCGAACAGGGGGTGGACACCGGGGAGCTGTTTTTT. Protein sequence: CASSEQGVDTGELFF. The full variable domain, in which reference TRBV5-8 and TRBJ2-2 provide the parts outside the CDR3, is EAGVTQSPTHLIKTRGQQATLRCSPISGHTSVYWYQQALGLGLQFLLWYDEGEERNRGNFPPRFSGRQFPNYSSELNVNALELEDSALYLCASSEQGVDTGELFFGEGSRLTVL.

The V and J genes are TRBV11-3 and TRBJ2-7; D is perhaps TRBD2 (7 bases). The CDR3 consists of 16 residues. V was clipped by 5 bases and J by 5 bases, with 22 bases between them. Germline CDR1 is SGHNT and CDR2 is YENEEA. The CDR3 DNA is TGTGCCAGCAGCCCCCGGGGGGCGGGAATTATACACGAGCAGTACTTC. Encoded protein: CASSPRGAGIIHEQYF.

The J gene is TRBJ2-5, the V gene TRBV3-1 (or the pseudogene TRBV3-2); D ambiguous. The V end was cut by 4 bases, the J end by 8 bases, with 17 bases between. Germline-derived CDR1 and CDR2 are LGHDT and YNNKEL (reference sequence). The length of the CDR3 is 14 residues. In DNA, the CDR3 is TGTGCCAGCAGCCCCCTGACATATGCCTCAACCCAGTACTTC. It encodes CASSPLTYASTQYF.

The V call is TRBV6-2 or TRBV6-3, the J call TRBJ2-7; TRBD1 agrees at 10 bases. The CDR3 totals 16 residues. Looked up from germline, CDR1 is MNHEY and CDR2 is SVGEGT. V was clipped by 6 bases and J by 5 bases; unmatched bases: 13. CDR3 residues: CASSGGDRGILDEQYF. CDR3 DNA sequence: TGTGCCAGCAGCGGGGGGGACAGGGGAATTCTGGACGAGCAGTACTTC.

The rearrangement links TRBV7-8 to TRBJ2-7; D gene uncertain. The germline gives CDR1 SGHVS, CDR2 FQNEAQ. V dropped 2 bases and J dropped 6 bases, with 8 bases sitting between them. This CDR3 contains 12 residues. CDR3 protein: CASSLISSEQYF. DNA for the CDR3: TGTGCCAGCAGCTTAATTTCGAGCGAGCAGTACTTC.

V is TRBV20-1 and J is TRBJ2-1, with 12 bases identical to TRBD2. This CDR3 is 18 amino acids long. Germline V gene lookup returns CDR1 DFQATT and CDR2 SNEGSKA (reference sequence). Trimming took 3 bases from V and 0 from J; bases not matched to a gene: 9. CDR3 sequence: CSASLLAGGLSSYNEQFF. The CDR3 DNA sequence: TGCAGTGCTAGTCTCCTAGCGGGGGGGCTAAGCTCCTACAATGAGCAGTTCTTC.

The chain is built from TRBV16 and TRBJ2-1; the D gene is possibly TRBD1 (5 bases). Germline CDR1 is KGHSY and CDR2 is FQNENV. This CDR3 has 13 residues. Trimming removed 2 bases from V and 8 bases from J, with 10 bases in between. The CDR3, as DNA: TGTGCCAGCAGCCAAGACAGAGTCCATGAGCAGTTCTTC. It encodes CASSQDRVHEQFF.

This chain joins TRBV2 and TRBJ1-2; 9 positions match TRBD1. The CDR3 runs 14 residues. Looked up from germline, CDR1 is SNHLY and CDR2 is FYNNEI. V was clipped by 3 bases and J by 2 bases; unmatched bases: 1. The CDR3 sequence: CASSDDRGNYGYTF. The CDR3 nucleotides are TGTGCCAGCAGTGATGACAGGGGGAACTATGGCTACACCTTC.

The chain couples TRBV30 to TRBJ2-7; 8 bases fit TRBD1. Germline V gives CDR1 GTSNPN, CDR2 SVGIG (reference sequence). This CDR3 spans 18 amino acids. Germline trimming cut 4 bases from V and 2 bases from J; bases unmatched to any gene: 19. The CDR3 sequence: CAWNRAGGFWRTTYEQYF. In nucleotides, the CDR3 is TGTGCCTGGAATAGGGCAGGGGGCTTTTGGCGGACTACCTACGAGCAGTACTTC.